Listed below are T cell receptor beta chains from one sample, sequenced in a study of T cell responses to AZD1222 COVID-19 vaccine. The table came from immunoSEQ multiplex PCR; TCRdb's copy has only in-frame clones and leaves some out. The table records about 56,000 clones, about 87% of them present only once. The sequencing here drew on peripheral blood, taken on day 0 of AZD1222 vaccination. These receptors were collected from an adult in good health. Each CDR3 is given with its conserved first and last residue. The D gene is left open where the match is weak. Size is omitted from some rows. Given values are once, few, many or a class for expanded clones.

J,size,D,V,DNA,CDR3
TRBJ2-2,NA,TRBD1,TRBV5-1,TGCGCCAGCAGCCCCGGGGACAGGGAGGCCGGGGAGCTGTTTTTT,CASSPGDREAGELFF
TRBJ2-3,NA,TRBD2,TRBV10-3,TGTGCCATCGGTGCGGGGGGGACAGATACGCAGTATTTT,CAIGAGGTDTQYF
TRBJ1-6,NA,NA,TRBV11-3,TGTGCCAGCAGCTTAGATCGTGGGGGCCCCCCATCACCCCTCCACTTT,CASSLDRGGPPSPLHF
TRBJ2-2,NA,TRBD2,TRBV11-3,TGTGCCAGCAGTGAGCGGGGAGGAACCGGGGAGCTGTTTTTT,CASSERGGTGELFF
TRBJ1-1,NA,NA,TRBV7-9,TGTGCCAGCAGCTTTGGAGACATTCCGGGGACTGAAGCTTTCTTT,CASSFGDIPGTEAFF
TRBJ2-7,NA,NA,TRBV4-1,TGCGCCAGCAGGGGGGGACCGAGTAACCCCTACGAGCAGTACTTC,CASRGGPSNPYEQYF
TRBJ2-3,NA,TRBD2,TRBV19,TGTGCCAGTAGTATCGGGGTCGGGCTAGCGGGCACAGATACGCAGTATTTT,CASSIGVGLAGTDTQYF
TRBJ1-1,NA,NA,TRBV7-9,TGTGCCAGCAGGCCGAACGAGGAAGCTTTCTTT,CASRPNEEAFF
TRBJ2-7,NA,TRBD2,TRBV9,TGTGCCAGCAGCATCGGGACTAGCGGGAGTTACGAGCAGTACTTC,CASSIGTSGSYEQYF
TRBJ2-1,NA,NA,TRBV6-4,TGTGCCAGGAGGGTGGGGACCCCCCACAATGAGCAGTTCTTC,CARRVGTPHNEQFF
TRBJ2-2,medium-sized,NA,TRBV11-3,TGTGCCAGCACCGAACCAGGGCTCGAAGGATCTACCGGGGAGCTGTTTTTT,CASTEPGLEGSTGELFF
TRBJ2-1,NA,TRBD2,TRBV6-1,TGTGCCAGCAGGGAAGCGGGAGGGCCTTTCAATGAGCAGTTCTTC,CASREAGGPFNEQFF
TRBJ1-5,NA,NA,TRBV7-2,TGTGCCAGCAGCTTAGAAAGGAACCAGCCCCAGCATTTT,CASSLERNQPQHF
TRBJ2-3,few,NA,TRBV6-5,TGTGCCAGCATGAGGGATTCAGATACGCAGTATTTT,CASMRDSDTQYF